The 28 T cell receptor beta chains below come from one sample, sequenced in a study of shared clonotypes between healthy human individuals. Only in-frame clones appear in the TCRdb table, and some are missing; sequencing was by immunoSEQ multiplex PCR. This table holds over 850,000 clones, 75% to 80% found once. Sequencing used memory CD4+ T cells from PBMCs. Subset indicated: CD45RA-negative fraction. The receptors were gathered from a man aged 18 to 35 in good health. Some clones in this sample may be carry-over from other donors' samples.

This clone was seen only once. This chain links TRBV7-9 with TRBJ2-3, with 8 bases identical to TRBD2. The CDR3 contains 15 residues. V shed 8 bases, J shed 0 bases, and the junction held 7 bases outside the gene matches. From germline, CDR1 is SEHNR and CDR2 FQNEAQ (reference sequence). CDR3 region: CASSAVAGSTDTQYF. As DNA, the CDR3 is TGTGCCAGCTCTGCCGTAGCGGGGAGCACAGATACGCAGTATTTT.

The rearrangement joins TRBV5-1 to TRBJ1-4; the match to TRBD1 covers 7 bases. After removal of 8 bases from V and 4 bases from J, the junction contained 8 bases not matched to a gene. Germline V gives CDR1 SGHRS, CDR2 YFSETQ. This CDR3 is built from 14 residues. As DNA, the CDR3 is TGCGCCAGTTCCCGGGGACAGATTAATGAAAAACTGTTTTTT. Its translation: CASSRGQINEKLFF.

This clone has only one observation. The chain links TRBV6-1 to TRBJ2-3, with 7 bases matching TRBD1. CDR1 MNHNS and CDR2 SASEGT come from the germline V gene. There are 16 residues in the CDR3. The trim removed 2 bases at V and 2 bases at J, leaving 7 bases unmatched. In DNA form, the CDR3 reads TGTGCCAGCAGTGAACGGTGGGACAGACTCACAGATACGCAGTATTTT. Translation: CASSERWDRLTDTQYF.

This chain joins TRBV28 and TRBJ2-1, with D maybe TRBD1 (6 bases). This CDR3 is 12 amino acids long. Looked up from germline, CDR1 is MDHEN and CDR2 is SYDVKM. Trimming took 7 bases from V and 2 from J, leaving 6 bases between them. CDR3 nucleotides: TGTGCCAGCAAGGGGGCCTACAATGAGCAGTTCTTC. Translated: CASKGAYNEQFF.

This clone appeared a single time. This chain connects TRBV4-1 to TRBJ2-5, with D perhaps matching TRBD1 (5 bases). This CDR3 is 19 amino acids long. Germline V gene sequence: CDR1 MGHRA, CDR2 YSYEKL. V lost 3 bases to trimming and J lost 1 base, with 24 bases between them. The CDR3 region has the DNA TGCGCCAGCAGCCAGGGTCGGGCAGGTGTAGGGGTCGGCCAAGAGACCCAGTACTTC. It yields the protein CASSQGRAGVGVGQETQYF.

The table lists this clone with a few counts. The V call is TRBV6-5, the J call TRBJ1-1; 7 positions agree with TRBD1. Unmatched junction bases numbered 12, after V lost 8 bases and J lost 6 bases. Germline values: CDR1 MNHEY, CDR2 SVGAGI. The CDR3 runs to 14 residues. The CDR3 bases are TGTGCCAGCGTAACATCAGGGGGTCGCGCTGAAGCTTTCTTT. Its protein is CASVTSGGRAEAFF.

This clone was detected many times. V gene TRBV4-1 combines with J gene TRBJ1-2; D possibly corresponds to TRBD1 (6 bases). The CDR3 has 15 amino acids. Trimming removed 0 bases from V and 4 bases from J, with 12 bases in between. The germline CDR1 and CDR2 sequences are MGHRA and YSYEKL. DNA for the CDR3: TGCGCCAGCAGCCAAGATGTGCAGGGGATCTATGGCTACACCTTC. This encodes CASSQDVQGIYGYTF.

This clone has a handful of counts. The chain's CDR3 is CASSLSGGIIFYEQYF. Here the CDR3 DNA reads TGTGCCAGCAGCTTATCGGGGGGAATAATATTCTACGAGCAGTACTTC. V usage is TRBV7-9 and J usage is TRBJ2-7; TRBD2 matches 7 bases. CDR3 length equals 16 residues. Germline loops: CDR1 SEHNR, CDR2 FQNEAQ (reference sequence). V shed 2 bases and J 3 bases; nucleotides not matched to a gene: 10.

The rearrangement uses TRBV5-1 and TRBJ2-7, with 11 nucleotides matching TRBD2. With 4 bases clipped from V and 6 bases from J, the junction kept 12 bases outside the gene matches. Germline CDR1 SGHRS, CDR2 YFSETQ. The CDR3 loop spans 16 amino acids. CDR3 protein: CASSQEVALAGGEQYF. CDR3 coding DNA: TGCGCCAGCAGCCAAGAGGTTGCGCTAGCGGGAGGCGAGCAGTACTTC.

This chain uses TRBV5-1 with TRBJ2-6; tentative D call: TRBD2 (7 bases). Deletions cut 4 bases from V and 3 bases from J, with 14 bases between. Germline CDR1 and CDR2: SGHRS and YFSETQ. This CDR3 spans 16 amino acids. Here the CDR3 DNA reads TGCGCCAGCAGCCACAGGGAGGGTTTTGGGGCCAACGTCCTGACTTTC. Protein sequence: CASSHREGFGANVLTF.

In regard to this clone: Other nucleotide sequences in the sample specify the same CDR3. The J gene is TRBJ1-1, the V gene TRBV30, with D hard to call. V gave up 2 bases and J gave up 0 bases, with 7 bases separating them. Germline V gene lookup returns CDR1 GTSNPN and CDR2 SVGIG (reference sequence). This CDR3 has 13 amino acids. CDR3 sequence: CAWSLGMNTEAFF. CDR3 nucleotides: TGTGCCTGGAGTCTGGGGATGAACACTGAAGCTTTCTTT.

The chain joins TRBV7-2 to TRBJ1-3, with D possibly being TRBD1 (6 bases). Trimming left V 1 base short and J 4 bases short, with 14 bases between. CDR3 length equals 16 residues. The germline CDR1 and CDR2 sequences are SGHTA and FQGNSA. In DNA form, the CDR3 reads TGTGCCAGCAGCTTAGGGGCAGGGGCTGCAGGAAACACCATATATTTT. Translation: CASSLGAGAAGNTIYF.

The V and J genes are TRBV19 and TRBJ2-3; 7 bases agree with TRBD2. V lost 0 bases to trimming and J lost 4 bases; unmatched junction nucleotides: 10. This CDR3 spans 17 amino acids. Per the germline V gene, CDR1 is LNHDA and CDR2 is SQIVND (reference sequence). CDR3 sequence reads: CASSIEVSSGRADTQYF. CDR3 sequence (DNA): TGTGCCAGTAGTATAGAGGTGTCTAGCGGCCGTGCAGATACGCAGTATTTT.

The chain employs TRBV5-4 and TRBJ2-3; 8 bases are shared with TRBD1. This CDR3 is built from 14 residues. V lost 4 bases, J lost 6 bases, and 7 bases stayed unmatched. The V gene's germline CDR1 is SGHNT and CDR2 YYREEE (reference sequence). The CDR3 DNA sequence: TGTGCCAGCAGCCAGGGACAGGCATCCGATACGCAGTATTTT. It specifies CASSQGQASDTQYF.

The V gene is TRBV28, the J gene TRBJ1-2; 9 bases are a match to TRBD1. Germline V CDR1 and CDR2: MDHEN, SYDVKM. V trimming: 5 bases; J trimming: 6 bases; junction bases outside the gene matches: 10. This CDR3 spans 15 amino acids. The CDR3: CASSPSDRGVDGYTF. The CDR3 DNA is TGTGCCAGCAGTCCTTCGGACAGGGGTGTTGATGGCTACACCTTC.

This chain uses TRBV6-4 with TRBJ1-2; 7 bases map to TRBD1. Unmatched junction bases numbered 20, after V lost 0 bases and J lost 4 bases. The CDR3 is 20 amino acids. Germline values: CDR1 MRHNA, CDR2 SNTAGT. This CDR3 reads CASSDSSFRGRLMGIYGYTF. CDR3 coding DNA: TGTGCCAGCAGTGACTCGTCGTTTAGGGGGCGACTCATGGGGATCTATGGCTACACCTTC.

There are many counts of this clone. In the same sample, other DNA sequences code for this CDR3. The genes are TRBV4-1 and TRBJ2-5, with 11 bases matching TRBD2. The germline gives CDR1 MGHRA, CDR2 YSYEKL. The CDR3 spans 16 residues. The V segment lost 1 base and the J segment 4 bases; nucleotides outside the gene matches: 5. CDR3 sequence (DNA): TGCGCCAGCAGCCAAGGGGATAGCGGGAGGGGAGAGACCCAGTACTTC. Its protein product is CASSQGDSGRGETQYF.

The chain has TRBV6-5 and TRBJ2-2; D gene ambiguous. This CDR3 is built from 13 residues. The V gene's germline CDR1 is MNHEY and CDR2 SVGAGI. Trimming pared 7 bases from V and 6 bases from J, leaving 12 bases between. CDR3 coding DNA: TGTGCCAGCAAAAGACTGTTTCCCGGGGAGCTGTTTTTT. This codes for CASKRLFPGELFF.

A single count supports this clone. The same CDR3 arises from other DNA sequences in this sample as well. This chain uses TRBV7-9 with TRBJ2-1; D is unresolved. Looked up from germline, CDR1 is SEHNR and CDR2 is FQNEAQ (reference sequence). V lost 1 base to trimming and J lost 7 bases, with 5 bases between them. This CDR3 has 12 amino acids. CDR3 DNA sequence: TGTGCCAGCAGCTTAGTGGGGAATGAGCAGTTCTTC. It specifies CASSLVGNEQFF.

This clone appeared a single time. CDR3 in amino acids: CASSQWSGNTIYF. In DNA form, the CDR3 reads TGTGCCAGCAGTCAGTGGTCTGGAAACACCATATATTTT. This rearrangement joins TRBV28 to TRBJ1-3; D call uncertain. This CDR3 is 13 amino acids long. Germline CDR1 and CDR2: MDHEN and SYDVKM. The V gene lost 5 bases and the J gene lost 1 base, with 6 bases spanning the gap.

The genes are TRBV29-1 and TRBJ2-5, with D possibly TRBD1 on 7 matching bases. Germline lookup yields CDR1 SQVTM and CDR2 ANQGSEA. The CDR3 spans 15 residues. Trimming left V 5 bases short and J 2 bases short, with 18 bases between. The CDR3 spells CSVRRAGGPQETQYF. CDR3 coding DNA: TGCAGCGTTCGTAGGGCAGGGGGGCCACAAGAGACCCAGTACTTC.

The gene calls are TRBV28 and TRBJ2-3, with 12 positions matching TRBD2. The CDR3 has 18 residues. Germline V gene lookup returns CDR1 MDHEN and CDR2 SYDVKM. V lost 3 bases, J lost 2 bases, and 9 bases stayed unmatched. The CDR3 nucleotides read TGTGCCAGCAGTTTCGGTTCTACTAGCGGGGGGAACACAGATACGCAGTATTTT. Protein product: CASSFGSTSGGNTDTQYF.

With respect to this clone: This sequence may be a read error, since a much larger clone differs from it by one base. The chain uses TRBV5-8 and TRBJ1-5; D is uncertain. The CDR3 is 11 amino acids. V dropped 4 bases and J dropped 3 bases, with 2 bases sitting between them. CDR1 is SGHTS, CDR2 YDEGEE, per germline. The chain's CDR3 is CASSPNQPQHF. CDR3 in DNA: TGTGCCAGCAGCCCCAATCAGCCCCAGCATTTT.

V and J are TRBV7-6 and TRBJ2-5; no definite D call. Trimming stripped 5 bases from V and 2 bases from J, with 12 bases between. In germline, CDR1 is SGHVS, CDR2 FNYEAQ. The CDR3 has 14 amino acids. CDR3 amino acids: CASSHGSQQETQYF. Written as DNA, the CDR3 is TGTGCCAGCAGCCACGGGTCTCAACAAGAGACCCAGTACTTC.

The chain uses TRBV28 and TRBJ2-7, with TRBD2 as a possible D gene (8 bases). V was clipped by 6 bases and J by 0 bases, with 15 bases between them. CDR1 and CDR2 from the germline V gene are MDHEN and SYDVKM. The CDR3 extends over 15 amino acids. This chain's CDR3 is CASSPTGTSSYEQYF. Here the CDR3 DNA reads TGTGCCAGCAGCCCGACAGGGACTAGCTCCTACGAGCAGTACTTC.

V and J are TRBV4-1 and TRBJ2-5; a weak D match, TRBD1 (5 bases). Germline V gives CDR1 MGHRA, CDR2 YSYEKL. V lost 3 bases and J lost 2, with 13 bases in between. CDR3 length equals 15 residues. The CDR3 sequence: CASSHLRKGQETQYF. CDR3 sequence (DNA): TGCGCCAGCAGCCACTTGAGGAAGGGGCAAGAGACCCAGTACTTC.

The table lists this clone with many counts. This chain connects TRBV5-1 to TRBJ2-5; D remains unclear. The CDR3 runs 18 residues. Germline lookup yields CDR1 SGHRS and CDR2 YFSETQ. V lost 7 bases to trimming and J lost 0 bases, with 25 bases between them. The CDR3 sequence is CASALPLDFPGYQETQYF. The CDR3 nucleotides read TGCGCCAGCGCATTACCACTCGATTTCCCGGGTTACCAAGAGACCCAGTACTTC. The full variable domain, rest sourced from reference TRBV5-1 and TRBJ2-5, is KAGVTQTPRYLIKTRGQQVTLSCSPISGHRSVSWYQQTPGQGLQFLFEYFSETQRNKGNFPGRFSGRQFSNSRSEMNVSTLELGDSALYLCASALPLDFPGYQETQYFGPGTRLLVL.

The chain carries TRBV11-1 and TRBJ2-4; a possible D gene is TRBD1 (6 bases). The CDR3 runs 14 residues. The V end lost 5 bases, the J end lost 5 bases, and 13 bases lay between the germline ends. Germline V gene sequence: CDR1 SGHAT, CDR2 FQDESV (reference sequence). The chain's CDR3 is CASSTGLGENIQYF. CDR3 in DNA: TGTGCCAGCAGCACAGGGTTAGGGGAAAACATTCAGTACTTC.